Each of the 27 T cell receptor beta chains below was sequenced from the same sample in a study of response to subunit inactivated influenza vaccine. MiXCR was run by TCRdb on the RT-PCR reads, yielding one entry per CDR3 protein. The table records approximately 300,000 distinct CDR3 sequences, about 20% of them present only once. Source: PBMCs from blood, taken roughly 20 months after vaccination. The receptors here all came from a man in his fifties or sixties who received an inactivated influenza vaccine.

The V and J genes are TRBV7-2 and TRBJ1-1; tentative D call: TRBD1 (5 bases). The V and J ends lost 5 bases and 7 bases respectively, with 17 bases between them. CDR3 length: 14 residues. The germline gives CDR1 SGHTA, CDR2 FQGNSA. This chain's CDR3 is CASSNGGVGVEAFF. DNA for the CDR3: TGTGCCAGCAGCAATGGGGGGGTCGGGGTTGAAGCTTTCTTT.

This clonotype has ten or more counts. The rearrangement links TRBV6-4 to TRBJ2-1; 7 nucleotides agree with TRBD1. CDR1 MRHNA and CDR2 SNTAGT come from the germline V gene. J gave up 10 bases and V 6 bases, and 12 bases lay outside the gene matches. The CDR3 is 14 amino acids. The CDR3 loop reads CASSLDTGVDEQFF. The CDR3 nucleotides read TGTGCCAGCAGCCTAGACACAGGGGTGGACGAGCAGTTCTTC.

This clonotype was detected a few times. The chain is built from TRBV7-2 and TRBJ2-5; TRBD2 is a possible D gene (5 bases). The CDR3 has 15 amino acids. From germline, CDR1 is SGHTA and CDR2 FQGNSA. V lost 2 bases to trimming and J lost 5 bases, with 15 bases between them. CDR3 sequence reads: CASSLLSGSWETQYF. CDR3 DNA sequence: TGTGCCAGCAGCTTACTAAGCGGATCTTGGGAGACCCAGTACTTC.

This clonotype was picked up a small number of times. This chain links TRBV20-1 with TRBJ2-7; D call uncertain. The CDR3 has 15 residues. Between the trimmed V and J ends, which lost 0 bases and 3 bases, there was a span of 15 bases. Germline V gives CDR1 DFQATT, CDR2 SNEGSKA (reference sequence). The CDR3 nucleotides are TGCAGTGCTAGAGATTTGCCGGTTGGAGTCTACGAGCAGTACTTC. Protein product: CSARDLPVGVYEQYF.

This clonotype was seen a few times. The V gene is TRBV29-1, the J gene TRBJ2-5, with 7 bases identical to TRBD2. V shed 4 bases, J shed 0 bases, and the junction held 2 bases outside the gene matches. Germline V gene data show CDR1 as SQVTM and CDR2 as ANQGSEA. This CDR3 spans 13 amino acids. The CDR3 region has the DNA TGCAGCGTTGGAAGCGGGAACCAAGAGACCCAGTACTTC. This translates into CSVGSGNQETQYF.

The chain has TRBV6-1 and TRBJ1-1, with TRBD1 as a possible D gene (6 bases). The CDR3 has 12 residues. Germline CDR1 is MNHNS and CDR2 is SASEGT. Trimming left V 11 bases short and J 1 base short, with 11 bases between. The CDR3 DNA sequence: TGTGCCTCCAGACAGGCGAACACTGAAGCTTTCTTT. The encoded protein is CASRQANTEAFF.

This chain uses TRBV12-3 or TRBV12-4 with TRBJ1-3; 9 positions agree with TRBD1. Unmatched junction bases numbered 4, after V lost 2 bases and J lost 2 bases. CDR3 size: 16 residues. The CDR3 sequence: CASSLMGQGAGNTIYF. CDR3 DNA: TGTGCCAGCAGTTTAATGGGACAGGGAGCTGGAAACACCATATATTTT.

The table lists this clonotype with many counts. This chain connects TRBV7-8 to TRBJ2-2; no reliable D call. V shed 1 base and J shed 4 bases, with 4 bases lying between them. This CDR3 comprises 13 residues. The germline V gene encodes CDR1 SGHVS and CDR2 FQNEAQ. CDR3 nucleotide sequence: TGTGCCAGCAGCTTAGGGATCACCGGGGAGCTGTTTTTT. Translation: CASSLGITGELFF.

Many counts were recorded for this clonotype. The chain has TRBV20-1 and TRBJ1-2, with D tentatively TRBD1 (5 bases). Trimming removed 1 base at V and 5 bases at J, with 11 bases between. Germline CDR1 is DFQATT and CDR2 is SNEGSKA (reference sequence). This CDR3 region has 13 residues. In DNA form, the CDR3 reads TGCAGTGCTAGAGCCCCCGGGACTTATGGCTACACCTTC. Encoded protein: CSARAPGTYGYTF.

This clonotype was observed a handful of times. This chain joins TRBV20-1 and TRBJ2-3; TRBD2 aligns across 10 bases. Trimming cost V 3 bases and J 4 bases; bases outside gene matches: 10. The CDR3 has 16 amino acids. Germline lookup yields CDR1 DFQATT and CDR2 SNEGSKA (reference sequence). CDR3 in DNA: TGCAGTGCTAGCCTTCTAGCGGGAGCTGCCGCAGATACGCAGTATTTT. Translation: CSASLLAGAAADTQYF.

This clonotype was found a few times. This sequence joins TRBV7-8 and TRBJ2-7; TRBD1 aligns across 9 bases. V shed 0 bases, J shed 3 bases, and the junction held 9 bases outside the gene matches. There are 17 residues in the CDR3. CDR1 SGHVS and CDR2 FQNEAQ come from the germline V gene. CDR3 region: CASSLALGTGSFYEQYF. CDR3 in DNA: TGTGCCAGCAGCTTAGCTCTAGGGACAGGGAGTTTCTACGAGCAGTACTTC.

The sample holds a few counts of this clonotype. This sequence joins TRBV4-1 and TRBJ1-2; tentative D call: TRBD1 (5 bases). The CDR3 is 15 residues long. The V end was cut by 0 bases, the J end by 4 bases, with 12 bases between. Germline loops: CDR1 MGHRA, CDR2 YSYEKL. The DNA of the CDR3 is TGCGCCAGCAGCCAAGATTTGAGGGGCGTCTATGGCTACACCTTC. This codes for CASSQDLRGVYGYTF.

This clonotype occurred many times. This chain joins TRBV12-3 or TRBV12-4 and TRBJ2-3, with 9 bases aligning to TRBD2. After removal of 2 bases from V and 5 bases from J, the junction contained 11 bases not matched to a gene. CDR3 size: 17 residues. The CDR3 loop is CASSLLGSGGRGDTQYF. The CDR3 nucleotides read TGTGCCAGCAGTTTACTGGGTAGCGGGGGTCGAGGAGATACGCAGTATTTT.

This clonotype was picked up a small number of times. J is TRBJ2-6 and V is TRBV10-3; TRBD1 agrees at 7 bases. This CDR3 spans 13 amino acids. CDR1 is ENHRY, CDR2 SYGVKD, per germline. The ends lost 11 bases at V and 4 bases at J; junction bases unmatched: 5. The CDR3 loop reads CASTGYGANVLTF. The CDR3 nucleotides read TGTGCCTCGACAGGGTACGGGGCCAACGTCCTGACTTTC.

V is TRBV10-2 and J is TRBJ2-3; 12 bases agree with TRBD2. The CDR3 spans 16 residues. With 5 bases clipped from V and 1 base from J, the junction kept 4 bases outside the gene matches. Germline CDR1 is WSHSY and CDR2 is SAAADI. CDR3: CASSRLAGDGTDTQYF. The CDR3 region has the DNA TGCGCCAGCAGTAGACTAGCGGGGGACGGCACAGATACGCAGTATTTT.

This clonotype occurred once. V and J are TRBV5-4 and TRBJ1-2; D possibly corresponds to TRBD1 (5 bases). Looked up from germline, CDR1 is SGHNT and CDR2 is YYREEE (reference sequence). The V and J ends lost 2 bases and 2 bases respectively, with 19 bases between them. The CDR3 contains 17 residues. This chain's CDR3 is CASSFTFSGTGNYGYTF. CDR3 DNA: TGTGCCAGCAGCTTCACCTTCTCCGGGACGGGAAACTATGGCTACACCTTC.

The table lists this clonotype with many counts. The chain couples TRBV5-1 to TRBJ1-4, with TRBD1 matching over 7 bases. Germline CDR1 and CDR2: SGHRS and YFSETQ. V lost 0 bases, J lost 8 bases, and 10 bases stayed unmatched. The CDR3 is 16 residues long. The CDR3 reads CASSLANRGQAEKLFF. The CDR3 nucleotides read TGCGCCAGCAGCTTGGCCAACAGGGGACAAGCGGAAAAACTGTTTTTT. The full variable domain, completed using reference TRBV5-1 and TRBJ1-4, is KAGVTQTPRYLIKTRGQQVTLSCSPISGHRSVSWYQQTPGQGLQFLFEYFSETQRNKGNFPGRFSGRQFSNSRSEMNVSTLELGDSALYLCASSLANRGQAEKLFFGSGTQLSVL.

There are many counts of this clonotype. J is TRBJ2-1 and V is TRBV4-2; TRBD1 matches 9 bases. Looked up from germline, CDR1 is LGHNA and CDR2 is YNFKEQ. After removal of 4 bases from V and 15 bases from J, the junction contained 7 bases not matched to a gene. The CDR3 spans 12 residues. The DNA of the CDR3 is TGTGCCAGCAGCCTTGGGACAGGGAGTCCGTTCTTC. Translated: CASSLGTGSPFF.

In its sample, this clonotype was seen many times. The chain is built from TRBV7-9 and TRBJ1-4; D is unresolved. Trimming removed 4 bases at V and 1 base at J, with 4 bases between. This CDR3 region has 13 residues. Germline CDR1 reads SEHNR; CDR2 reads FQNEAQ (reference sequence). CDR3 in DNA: TGTGCCAGCAGCTCCAGAACTAATGAAAAACTGTTTTTT. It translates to CASSSRTNEKLFF.

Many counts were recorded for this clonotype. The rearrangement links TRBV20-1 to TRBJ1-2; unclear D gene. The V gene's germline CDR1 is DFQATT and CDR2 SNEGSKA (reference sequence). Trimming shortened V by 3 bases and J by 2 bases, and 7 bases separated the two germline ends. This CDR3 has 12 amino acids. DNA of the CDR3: TGCAGTGCTAGCGAGTTGAACTATGGCTACACCTTC. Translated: CSASELNYGYTF.

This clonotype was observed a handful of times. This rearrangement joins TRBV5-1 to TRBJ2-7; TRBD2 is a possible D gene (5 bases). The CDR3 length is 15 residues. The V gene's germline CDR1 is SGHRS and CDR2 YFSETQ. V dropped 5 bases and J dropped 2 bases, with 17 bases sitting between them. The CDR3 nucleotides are TGCGCCAGCAGGAGAGGCGGGCAAGGTCCCTACGAGCAGTACTTC. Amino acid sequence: CASRRGGQGPYEQYF.

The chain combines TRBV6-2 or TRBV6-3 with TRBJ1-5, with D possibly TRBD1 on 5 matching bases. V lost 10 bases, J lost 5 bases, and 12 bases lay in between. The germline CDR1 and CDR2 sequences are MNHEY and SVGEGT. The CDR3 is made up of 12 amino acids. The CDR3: CATTPGHQPQHF. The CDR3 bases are TGTGCCACCACCCCGGGGCATCAGCCCCAGCATTTT.

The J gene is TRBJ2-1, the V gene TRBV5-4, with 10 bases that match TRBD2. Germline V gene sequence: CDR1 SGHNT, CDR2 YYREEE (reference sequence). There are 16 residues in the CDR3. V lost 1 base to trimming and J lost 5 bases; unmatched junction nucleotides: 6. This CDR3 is CASSLFGLAANNEQFF. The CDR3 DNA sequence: TGTGCCAGCAGCTTGTTCGGACTAGCGGCAAACAATGAGCAGTTCTTC.

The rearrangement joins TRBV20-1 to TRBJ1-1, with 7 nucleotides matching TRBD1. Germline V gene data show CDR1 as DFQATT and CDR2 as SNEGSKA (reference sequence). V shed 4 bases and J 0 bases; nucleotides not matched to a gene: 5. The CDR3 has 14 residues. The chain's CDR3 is CSATGTDMNTEAFF. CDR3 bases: TGCAGTGCTACCGGGACAGATATGAACACTGAAGCTTTCTTT.

The CDR3 spells CASSVGGKDTQYF. CDR3 sequence (DNA): TGTGCCAGCAGCGTCGGGGGAAAAGATACGCAGTATTTT. This chain links TRBV7-2 with TRBJ2-3; D possibly corresponds to TRBD2 (6 bases). CDR3 size: 13 residues. Trimming cost V 5 bases and J 5 bases, with 11 bases left between them. Germline CDR1 is SGHTA and CDR2 is FQGNSA.

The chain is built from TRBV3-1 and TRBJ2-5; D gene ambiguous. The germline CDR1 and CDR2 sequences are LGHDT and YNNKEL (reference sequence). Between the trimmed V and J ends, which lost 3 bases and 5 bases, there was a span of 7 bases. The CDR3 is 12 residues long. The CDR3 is CASSHQLETQYF. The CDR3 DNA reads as TGTGCCAGCAGCCACCAATTGGAGACCCAGTACTTC.

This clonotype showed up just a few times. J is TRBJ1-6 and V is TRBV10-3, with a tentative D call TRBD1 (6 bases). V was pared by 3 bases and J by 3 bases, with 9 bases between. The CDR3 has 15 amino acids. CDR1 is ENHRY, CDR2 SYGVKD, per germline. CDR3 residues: CAISEGGYYNSPLHF. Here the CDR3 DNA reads TGTGCCATCAGTGAAGGGGGGTACTATAATTCACCCCTCCACTTT.